The entry below describes one T cell receptor (beta chain). These data originate in a study of blood T cell repertoires in COVID-19. Generated by immunoSEQ multiplex PCR, the TCRdb table keeps only in-frame clones and is missing some. The profile shows about 160,000 clones, 70% to 80% of them singletons. The CDR3 is 14 residues long. J gave up 4 bases and V 5 bases, and 5 bases lay outside the gene matches. Germline V CDR1 and CDR2: SGHTA, FQGNSA. V is TRBV7-2 and J is TRBJ2-5; 9 bases are shared with TRBD1. Sequencing was carried out using peripheral blood. This TCR was sampled from a man aged 55 to 70 with acute or convalescent COVID-19. The CDR3 is CASSVTGGRETQYF. CDR3 DNA sequence: TGTGCCAGCAGCGTTACAGGGGGCCGAGAGACCCAGTACTTC.